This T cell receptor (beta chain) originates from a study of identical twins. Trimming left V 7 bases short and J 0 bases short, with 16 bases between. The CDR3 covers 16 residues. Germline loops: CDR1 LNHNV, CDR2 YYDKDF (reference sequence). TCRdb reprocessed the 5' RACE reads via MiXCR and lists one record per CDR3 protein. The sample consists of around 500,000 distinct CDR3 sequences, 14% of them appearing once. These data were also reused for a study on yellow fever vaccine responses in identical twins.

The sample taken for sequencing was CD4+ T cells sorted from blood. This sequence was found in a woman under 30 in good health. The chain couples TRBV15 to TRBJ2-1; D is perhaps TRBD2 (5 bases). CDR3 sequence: CATNKPGSSSYNEQFF. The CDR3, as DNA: TGTGCCACCAACAAGCCGGGGTCAAGCTCCTACAATGAGCAGTTCTTC.